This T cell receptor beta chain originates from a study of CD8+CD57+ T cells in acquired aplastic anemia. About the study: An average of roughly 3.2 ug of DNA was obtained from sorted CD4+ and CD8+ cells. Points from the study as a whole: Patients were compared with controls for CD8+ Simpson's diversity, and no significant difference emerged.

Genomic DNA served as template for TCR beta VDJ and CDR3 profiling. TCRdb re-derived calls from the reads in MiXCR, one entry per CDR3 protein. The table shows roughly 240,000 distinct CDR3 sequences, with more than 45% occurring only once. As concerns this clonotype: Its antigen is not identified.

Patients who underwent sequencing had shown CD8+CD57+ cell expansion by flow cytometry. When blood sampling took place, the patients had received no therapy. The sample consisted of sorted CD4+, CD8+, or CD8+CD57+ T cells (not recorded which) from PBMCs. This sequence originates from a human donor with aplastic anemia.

CDR3 residues: CASSDGGPLYEQYF. In nucleotides, the CDR3 is TGCGCCAGCAGTGATGGCGGACCCTTATACGAGCAGTACTTC. The rearrangement links TRBV10-1 to TRBJ2-7; D uncertain. The germline V gene has CDR1 WNHNN and CDR2 SYGVQD (reference sequence). Trimming took 3 bases from V and 4 from J, leaving 13 bases between them. This CDR3 spans 14 amino acids.